The source of this T cell receptor (beta chain) is a study of blood T cell repertoires in COVID-19. The table came from immunoSEQ multiplex PCR; TCRdb's copy has only in-frame clones and leaves some out. The table has about 280,000 clones, roughly nine tenths seen once. Trimming took off 6 bases at V and 0 bases at J, with 12 bases between the two ends. The CDR3 sequence is 15 residues long. Germline V gives CDR1 SNHLY, CDR2 FYNNEI. The V and J genes are TRBV2 and TRBJ1-5; D ambiguous. This clonotype was sampled from a woman between 40 and 50 years old who had recovered from COVID-19. The material sequenced was PBMCs or T cells enriched from blood (not recorded which). The CDR3 coding sequence is TGTGCCAGCAGCTCCTTGGGCGTTAGCAATCAGCCCCAGCATTTT. Its protein product is CASSSLGVSNQPQHF. The whole variable domain, filled in from reference TRBV2 and TRBJ1-5, reads EPEVTQTPSHQVTQMGQEVILRCVPISNHLYFYWYRQILGQKVEFLVSFYNNEISEKSEIFDDQFSVERPDGSNFTLKIRSTKLEDSAMYFCASSSLGVSNQPQHFGDGTRLSIL.